The 19 T cell receptor beta chains below all came from one sample that was sequenced in a study of CD8 T cells in Susac syndrome. Reverse transcription of about 0.5 to 1 ug RNA used random hexamers. MiXCR was run by TCRdb on the immunoSEQ multiplex PCR reads, yielding one entry per CDR3 protein. The profile covers approximately 280,000 distinct CDR3 sequences, with around 84% appearing a single time and 0.095% to 0.14% taken by the ten largest. The sample comprised CD8+ T cells from PBMCs. The source is a human donor with multiple sclerosis.

The gene calls are TRBV7-9 and TRBJ2-1; D perhaps matches TRBD2 (5 bases). Trimming left V 0 bases short and J 10 bases short, with 7 bases between. The CDR3 runs 12 residues. Germline lookup yields CDR1 SEHNR and CDR2 FQNEAQ (reference sequence). The CDR3 DNA follows: TGTGCCAGCAGCTTAGCGGGAGAGGAGCAGTTCTTC. It encodes CASSLAGEEQFF. The complete variable domain, with remaining parts taken from reference TRBV7-9 and TRBJ2-1, reads DTGVSQNPRHKITKRGQNVTFRCDPISEHNRLYWYRQTLGQGPEFLTYFQNEAQLEKSRLLSDRFSAERPKGSFSTLEIQRTEQGDSAMYLCASSLAGEEQFFGPGTRLTVL.

The chain uses TRBV28 and TRBJ2-7; TRBD1 is a possible D gene (6 bases). This CDR3 is built from 14 residues. V lost 6 bases and J 5 bases, leaving 17 bases between the germline ends. Germline-derived CDR1 and CDR2 are MDHEN and SYDVKM. The CDR3 sequence: CASSPGTLRDEQYF. CDR3 DNA sequence: TGTGCCAGCAGCCCCGGGACACTACGAGACGAGCAGTACTTC.

This chain connects TRBV3-1 to TRBJ2-5, with 10 positions matching TRBD1. The CDR3 length is 16 residues. Looked up from germline, CDR1 is LGHDT and CDR2 is YNNKEL (reference sequence). The V gene end was trimmed by 0 bases and the J gene end by 3 bases; junction bases not matched to a gene: 4. The CDR3: CASSQDGTGEEETQYF. The CDR3 nucleotides are TGTGCCAGCAGCCAAGACGGGACAGGGGAGGAAGAGACCCAGTACTTC.

The rearrangement joins TRBV28 to TRBJ2-7; 10 bases are shared with TRBD1. CDR1 MDHEN and CDR2 SYDVKM come from the germline V gene. V shed 3 bases and J 2 bases; nucleotides not matched to a gene: 1. This CDR3 contains 14 residues. DNA of the CDR3: TGTGCCAGCAGTTTTGGGACAGGGGCCTACGAGCAGTACTTC. As protein: CASSFGTGAYEQYF.

The rearrangement uses TRBV7-9 and TRBJ2-1; 9 nucleotides agree with TRBD2. V shed 4 bases, J shed 4 bases, and the junction held 5 bases outside the gene matches. The CDR3 contains 15 residues. Per germline, CDR1 SEHNR and CDR2 FQNEAQ (reference sequence). The CDR3 spells CASSWGLAEYNEQFF. The DNA of the CDR3 is TGTGCCAGCAGCTGGGGACTAGCCGAATACAATGAGCAGTTCTTC.

V is TRBV24-1 and J is TRBJ2-3, with D unresolved. Per the germline V gene, CDR1 is KGHDR and CDR2 is SFDVKD. V lost 4 bases and J lost 2, with 9 bases in between. The CDR3 has 14 residues. CDR3: CATSEAGATDTQYF. Here the CDR3 DNA reads TGTGCCACCAGTGAGGCAGGAGCCACAGATACGCAGTATTTT.

The V and J genes are TRBV12-3 or TRBV12-4 and TRBJ2-5; 7 bases are shared with TRBD1. This CDR3 contains 14 residues. The trim removed 6 bases at V and 3 bases at J, leaving 7 bases unmatched. CDR3 in DNA: TGTGCCAGCAGGACCGGGACAGACAAAGAGACCCAGTACTTC. Translated, it gives CASRTGTDKETQYF.

The chain links TRBV9 to TRBJ2-7, with 8 bases that match TRBD2. This CDR3 region has 14 residues. Germline CDR1 reads SGDLS; CDR2 reads YYNGEE. Trimming cost V 5 bases and J 3 bases; bases outside gene matches: 7. In DNA, the CDR3 is TGTGCCAGCAGTGACGGGAGGGGGGGCTACGAGCAGTACTTC. Encoded protein: CASSDGRGGYEQYF.

The gene calls are TRBV6-1 and TRBJ2-2; D possibly corresponds to TRBD1 (6 bases). Germline-derived CDR1 and CDR2 are MNHNS and SASEGT. CDR3 length: 17 amino acids. V was clipped by 2 bases and J by 1 base, with 14 bases between them. CDR3 nucleotides: TGTGCCAGCAGTGAAACGGGCAGGGGCAGGAACACCGGGGAGCTGTTTTTT. Protein: CASSETGRGRNTGELFF.

The chain uses TRBV30 and TRBJ2-1; perhaps D is TRBD1 or TRBD2 (5 bases each). Per the germline V gene, CDR1 is GTSNPN and CDR2 is SVGIG (reference sequence). Deletions cut 4 bases from V and 2 bases from J, with 12 bases between. This CDR3 region has 14 residues. The CDR3 is CAWTDGAPYNEQFF. CDR3 in DNA: TGTGCCTGGACTGACGGGGCCCCCTACAATGAGCAGTTCTTC.

This sequence joins TRBV7-9 and TRBJ2-7; 10 nucleotides agree with TRBD2. Germline V gives CDR1 SEHNR, CDR2 FQNEAQ (reference sequence). There are 17 residues in the CDR3. V gave up 4 bases and J gave up 0 bases; unmatched junction bases: 9. The CDR3: CASSSPYRTSGSYEQYF. Written as DNA, the CDR3 is TGTGCCAGCAGCTCACCCTACCGGACTAGCGGCTCCTACGAGCAGTACTTC.

This sequence joins TRBV6-5 and TRBJ2-3, with a tentative D call TRBD2 (6 bases). Germline CDR1 reads MNHEY; CDR2 reads SVGAGI. The V and J ends lost 7 bases and 1 base respectively, with 15 bases between them. The CDR3 length is 15 residues. The CDR3 protein is CASTGRLVGTDTQYF. DNA of the CDR3: TGTGCCAGCACCGGACGACTAGTGGGCACAGATACGCAGTATTTT.

This chain joins TRBV27 and TRBJ2-7; 8 nucleotides match TRBD1. The V and J ends lost 5 bases and 2 bases, in that order; junction bases with no gene match: 11. This CDR3 spans 16 amino acids. Germline-derived CDR1 and CDR2 are MNHEY and SMNVEV (reference sequence). The CDR3 bases are TGTGCCAGCAGTGAGGCACAGGGGGTTAGCACCTACGAGCAGTACTTC. Its translation is CASSEAQGVSTYEQYF.

The chain couples TRBV28 to TRBJ2-1; D is undetermined. V lost 4 bases and J lost 2, with 21 bases in between. Germline assignment: CDR1 MDHEN and CDR2 SYDVKM. This CDR3 is 18 amino acids long. The CDR3 DNA reads TGTGCCAGCAGTTATCCTCCCACAGAACCCCAGGCCTACAATGAGCAGTTCTTC. Protein product: CASSYPPTEPQAYNEQFF.

The chain employs TRBV6-1 and TRBJ2-3; 8 nucleotides align to TRBD2. This CDR3 has 17 residues. The germline V gene encodes CDR1 MNHNS and CDR2 SASEGT. Trimming cost V 7 bases and J 0 bases; bases outside gene matches: 12. CDR3 residues: CASTIEPPSGSTDTQYF. The CDR3 nucleotides read TGTGCCAGCACCATCGAACCCCCTAGCGGGAGCACAGATACGCAGTATTTT.

This chain uses TRBV11-2 with TRBJ1-1; 10 nucleotides match TRBD1. Germline CDR1 reads SGHAT; CDR2 reads FQNNGV. Unmatched junction bases numbered 7, after V lost 6 bases and J lost 6 bases. This CDR3 has 14 amino acids. CDR3 sequence (DNA): TGTGCCAGCAGGTCGGGACAGGGGACGGCTGAAGCTTTCTTT. As protein: CASRSGQGTAEAFF.

V and J are TRBV5-1 and TRBJ1-3; D gene unclear. Germline V lookup: CDR1 SGHRS, CDR2 YFSETQ. The V and J ends lost 4 bases and 0 bases respectively, with 20 bases between them. This CDR3 contains 18 residues. CDR3 loop: CASSPRPQRRNSGNTIYF. The CDR3 DNA is TGCGCCAGCAGCCCACGACCTCAGAGGAGAAACTCTGGAAACACCATATATTTT.

The J gene is TRBJ1-2, the V gene TRBV9; maybe TRBD1 (6 bases). Germline V gene data show CDR1 as SGDLS and CDR2 as YYNGEE. Trimming removed 5 bases at V and 4 bases at J, with 9 bases between. The CDR3 loop spans 12 amino acids. CDR3 sequence (DNA): TGTGCCAGCAGAGGGGGTGTCTATGGCTACACCTTC. It is translated as CASRGGVYGYTF.

The J gene is TRBJ2-7, the V gene TRBV20-1, with D possibly matching TRBD1 (6 bases). V lost 0 bases, J lost 2 bases, and 14 bases lay in between. The V gene's germline CDR1 is DFQATT and CDR2 SNEGSKA (reference sequence). This CDR3 spans 15 amino acids. The CDR3 loop is CSARDRGRGAYEQYF. CDR3 nucleotide sequence: TGCAGTGCTAGAGATAGGGGGAGAGGGGCCTACGAGCAGTACTTC.